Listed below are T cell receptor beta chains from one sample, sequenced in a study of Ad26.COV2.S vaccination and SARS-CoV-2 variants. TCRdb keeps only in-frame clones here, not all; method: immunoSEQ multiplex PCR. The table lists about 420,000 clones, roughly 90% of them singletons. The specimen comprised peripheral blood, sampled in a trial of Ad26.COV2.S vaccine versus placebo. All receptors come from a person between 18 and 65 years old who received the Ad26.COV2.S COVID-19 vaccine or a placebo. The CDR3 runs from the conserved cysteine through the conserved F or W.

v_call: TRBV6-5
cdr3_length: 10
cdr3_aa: CASSYTEAFF

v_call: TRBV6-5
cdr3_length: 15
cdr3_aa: CASSQKVTGQETQYF

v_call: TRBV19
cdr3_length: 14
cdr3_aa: CASNEVGVGSPLHF

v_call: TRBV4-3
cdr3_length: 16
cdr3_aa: CASSQGNRATYNEQFF

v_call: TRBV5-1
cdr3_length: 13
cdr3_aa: CASRQEIPYEQYF

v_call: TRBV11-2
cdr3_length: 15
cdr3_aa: CASSQRTGRQSPLHF

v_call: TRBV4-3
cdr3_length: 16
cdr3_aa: CASSPTGGASYNEQFF

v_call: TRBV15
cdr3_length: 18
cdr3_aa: CATSRVGRGQGSNQPQHF

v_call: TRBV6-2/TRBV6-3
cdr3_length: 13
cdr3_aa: CASSYSVVQPQHF

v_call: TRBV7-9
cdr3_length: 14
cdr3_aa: CASSSRGVTGELFF

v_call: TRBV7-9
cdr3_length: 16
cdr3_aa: CASSPWTGGEMEKLFF

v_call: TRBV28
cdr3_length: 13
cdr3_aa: CASSLSLGLGLFF

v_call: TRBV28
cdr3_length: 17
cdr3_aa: CASSPPGLGDSGNTIYF

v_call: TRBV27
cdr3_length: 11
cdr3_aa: CATITPDTQYF

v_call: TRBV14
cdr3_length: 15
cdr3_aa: CASSPRHGNQETQYF

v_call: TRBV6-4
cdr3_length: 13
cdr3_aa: CASSEGQGTEAFF

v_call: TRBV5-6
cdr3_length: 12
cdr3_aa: CASSSSSYEQYF

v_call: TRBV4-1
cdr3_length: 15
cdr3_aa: CASSQPGQGIYEQYF

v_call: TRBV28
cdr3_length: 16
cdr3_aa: CASSLLFRGWQETQYF

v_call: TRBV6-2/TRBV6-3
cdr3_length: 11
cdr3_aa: CASSYYAEAFF

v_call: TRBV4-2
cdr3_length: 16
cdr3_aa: CASSRRTGGAGTEAFF

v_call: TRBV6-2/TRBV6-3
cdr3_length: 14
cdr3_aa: CASSYSISPHEQFF

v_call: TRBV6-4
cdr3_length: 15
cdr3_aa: CASSQTGGAGNIQYF

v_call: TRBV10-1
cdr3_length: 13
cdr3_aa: CASSGGSQETQYF

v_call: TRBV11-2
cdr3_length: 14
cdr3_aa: CASSKSVLNYGYTF

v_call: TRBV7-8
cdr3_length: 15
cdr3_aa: CASSFGTGINQPQHF

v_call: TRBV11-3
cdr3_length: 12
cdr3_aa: CASSLAVNEQFF

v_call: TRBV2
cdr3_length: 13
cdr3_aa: CARRQGNTGELFF

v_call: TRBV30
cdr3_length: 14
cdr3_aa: CAHLRQGSTDTQYF

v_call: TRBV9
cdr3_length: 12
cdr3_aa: CASSGAGRELFF

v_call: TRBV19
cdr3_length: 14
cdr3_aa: CASSISGAGTEAFF

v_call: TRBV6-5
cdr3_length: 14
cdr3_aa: CASSYVDPTYEQYF

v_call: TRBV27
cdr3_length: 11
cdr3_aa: CASVPSSPLHF

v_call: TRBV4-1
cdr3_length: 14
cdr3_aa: CASSLGQGGEKLFF

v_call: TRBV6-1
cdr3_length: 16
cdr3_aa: CASSEHSGEGHNEQFF

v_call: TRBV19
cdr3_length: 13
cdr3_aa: CASSISNSGGYTF

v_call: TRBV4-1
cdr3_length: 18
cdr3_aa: CASSQPGRVLSSYNEQFF

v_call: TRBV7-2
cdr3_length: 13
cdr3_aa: CASSPGQDPRAFF

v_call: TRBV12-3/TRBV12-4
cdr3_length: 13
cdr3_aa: CASSKRDSQGQYF

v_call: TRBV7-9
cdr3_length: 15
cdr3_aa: CASIGTGVTGTEAFF

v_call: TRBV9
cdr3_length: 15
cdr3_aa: CASDLAGVGTGELFF

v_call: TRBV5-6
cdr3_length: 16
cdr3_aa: CASSLSGTSGGNTQYF

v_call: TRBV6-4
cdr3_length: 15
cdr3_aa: CASSEGSGTNYGYTF

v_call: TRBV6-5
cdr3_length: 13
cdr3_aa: CASGDRNQETQYF

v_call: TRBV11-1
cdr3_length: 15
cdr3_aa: CASSSLRTQANEQFF

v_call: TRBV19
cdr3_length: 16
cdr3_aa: CASSIPGGATNEKLFF

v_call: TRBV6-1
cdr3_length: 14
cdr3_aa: CASSEGYSYNEQFF

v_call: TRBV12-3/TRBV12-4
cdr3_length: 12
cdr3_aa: CASSFDGFAAFF

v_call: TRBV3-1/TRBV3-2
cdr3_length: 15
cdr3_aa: CASSQWAGATLGYTF

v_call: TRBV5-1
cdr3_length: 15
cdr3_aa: CASSPGASSGQPQHF

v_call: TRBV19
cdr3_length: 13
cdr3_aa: CASSLTGATEAFF

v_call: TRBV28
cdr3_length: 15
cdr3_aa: CASSFGGAFTGELFF

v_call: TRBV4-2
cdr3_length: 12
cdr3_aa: CASSPGDYGYTF

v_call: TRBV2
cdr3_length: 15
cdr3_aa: CASSPGQASPDTQYF

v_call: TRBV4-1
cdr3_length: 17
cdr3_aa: CASRGGAGRSGRSPLHF

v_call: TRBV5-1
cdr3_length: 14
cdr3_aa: CASSLPIRDQPQHF

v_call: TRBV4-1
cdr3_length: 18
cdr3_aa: CASSQFTGGPYFTYEQYF

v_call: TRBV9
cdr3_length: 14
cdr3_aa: CASSEGDRGYEQYF

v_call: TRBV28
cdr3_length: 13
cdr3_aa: CASSLTRTGELFF

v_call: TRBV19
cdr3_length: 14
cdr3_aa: CASTQRQNTGELFF